Sequencing of this TCR beta chain was carried out in a study of beta chain features in type 1 diabetes (dated by TCRdb to 2016 to 2019). A note on the overall study: Mean age, gender distribution, total cell number and subset yield did not differ between patients and healthy donors. Across all samples, fewer than 110,000,000 sorted cells were examined, and cell number per subset correlated strongly with RNA yield. In the study, TCRB repertoires of sorted circulating CD4+ T cell subsets from recently diagnosed type 1 diabetes patients were compared with those of matched healthy donors. Whereas all 30 or so donors provided naive and central memory subsets, regulatory and stem cell-like memory subsets were isolated from just 8 patients and about 8 healthy donors. The investigation overall reported the following: Naive, central memory and regulatory TCRB repertoires appeared to be more alike among patients than among healthy donors. PCR may preferentially amplify shorter templates, but because patient and control samples were amplified and corrected together, any resulting skew would affect both groups equally. Because cDNA was sequenced instead of genomic DNA, highly expressing activated cells could be over-represented, though the groups showed no difference in activation or CD3 levels. At VDJ recombination sites, patients with type 1 diabetes made fewer insertions and deleted more nucleotides, a pattern implying thymic rearrangement abnormalities. Only small numbers of individuals were included in the HLA sub-analyses, which left unresolved whether HLA type had any influence on TCRB rearrangement. In all four CD4+ subsets, TCRB CDR3 length was moderately but significantly shorter in type 1 diabetes patients.

The entire isolated RNA was reverse transcribed using the High Capacity cDNA Reverse Transcription Kit, and thus expressed TCRB transcripts were sequenced. Deep immunoSEQ sequencing was applied to naive, central memory and regulatory T cell samples, giving an average of around 4 million total reads per sample. Sorted cells were lysed in RLT buffer and RNA was extracted with DNase-treated RNeasy Micro or Mini kits, depending on cell number. To prevent cross-contamination, each cell subset was processed individually, whereas patient and healthy donor samples were processed jointly. Using the immunoSEQ multiplex PCR, TCRB sequences were amplified from cDNA into 87-bp fragments spanning the CDR3 region. Amplicons were sequenced on the Illumina HiSeq platform. The original methods were these. Synthetic template baselines were used to correct PCR bias computationally, reads within Hamming distance 2 were collapsed, and singletons that could not be merged were discarded. Reads were aligned against IMGT to assign V, D and J genes, CDR3 length and insertions or deletions at six rearrangement sites. Clonotype counts were normalized to sorted cell number within each subset before computing true diversity and Gini coefficients with the tcR R package. The overlap coefficient, calculated on TCRB nucleotide sequences, was used to quantify repertoire sharing. What TCRdb holds here is the immuneACCESS table cut down to in-frame rearrangements. Part of the clones is not present; checked against another copy, under half of the missing clones reflect an unresolved V gene, and the others are unexplained. V and J calls and clone size follow that table, whereas D and trimming were derived from the DNA. For this sample the table gives roughly 170,000 clones, of which 10% to 15% were detected only once. The top ten clones comprise about 0.66% of the sample.

From each donor, a single peripheral blood sample of 100 to 150 mL on average was drawn into heparinised tubes. A BD FACSAria II and a panel including CD45RO, CCR7, CD25, CD127, CD95 and CD27 were used to sort naive, central memory, regulatory and stem cell-like memory CD4+ T cells. Every sorted population had a purity above 95%. PBMCs were separated immediately by Lymphoprep density gradient centrifugation and were stained directly, without being cultured. To minimize batch effects, samples were stained and sorted in pairs, one healthy donor with one patient per experiment. Note on this clone: Its antigen has not been determined. Base quality data are lacking; no much larger clone is found one base away.

Input material: central memory CD4+ T cells from blood. The source of this sequence is a woman aged 18-35 years in good health.

The sequenced DNA is TGTGCCTGGCAGATTAACTACGAGCAGTACTTC. It encodes CAWQINYEQYF. The receptor chain draws on TRBV30 and TRBJ2-7; no confident D gene assignment can be made. From the cysteine through the phenylalanine, the CDR3 covers 11 amino acids. The CDR3 DNA has 33 bases and is translated from base 1. Relative to germline, V is 5 bases shorter and J is 3 bases shorter, with 8 bases between their ends. The germline V gene (reference sequence) supplies CDR1 GTSNPN and CDR2 SVGIG.